A selection of T cell receptor beta chains follows, all from one sample in a study of T cell responses to AZD1222 COVID-19 vaccine. TCRdb keeps only in-frame clones here, not all; method: immunoSEQ multiplex PCR. This sample has approximately 110,000 clones, with roughly nine tenths found just once. The specimen comprised peripheral blood, sampled on day 0 of AZD1222 vaccination. These receptors were taken from an adult in good health. The CDR3 runs from the conserved cysteine through the conserved F or W. D genes are given only for firm matches. Clone size is given for some rows only: seen once, a few or many times, or a class if the clone is expanded.

v_call,clone_size,j_call,d_call,cdr3_nt,cdr3_aa
TRBV5-1,once,TRBJ1-2,TRBD1,TGCGCCAGCAGCCAGGGACGGGACAGCGGCTACACCTTC,CASSQGRDSGYTF
TRBV30,NA,TRBJ1-5,NA,TGTGCCTGGAGTGGAGGAGGGGATCAGCCCCAGCATTTT,CAWSGGGDQPQHF
TRBV19,NA,TRBJ1-4,NA,TGTGCCAGTAATCCGGGCGCAGCAACTAATGAAAAACTGTTTTTT,CASNPGAATNEKLFF
TRBV4-3,NA,TRBJ2-7,NA,TGCGCCAGCAGCCAAATTGTAAGGCCAGTATCCGAGCAGTACTTC,CASSQIVRPVSEQYF
TRBV11-2,NA,TRBJ1-1,NA,TGTGCCAGCAGCTTAGGAGCCACTGAAGCTTTCTTT,CASSLGATEAFF
TRBV4-1,NA,TRBJ1-5,NA,TGCGCCAGCAGCCAAGGGACCGGGTCACAGCCCCAGCATTTT,CASSQGTGSQPQHF
TRBV4-1,NA,TRBJ1-2,NA,TGCGCCAGCAGCCAAGCACCAGGCAACTATGGCTACACCTTC,CASSQAPGNYGYTF
TRBV18,NA,TRBJ2-3,TRBD1,TGTGCCAGCTCACTCCGGGACAGGGCCGCAGATACGCAGTATTTT,CASSLRDRAADTQYF
TRBV6-5,NA,TRBJ2-1,TRBD1,TGTGCCAGCAGTTATGGGACAGGGGACGACTTCAATGAGCAGTTCTTC,CASSYGTGDDFNEQFF
TRBV5-1,few,TRBJ1-4,TRBD1,TGCGCCAGCAGCTTCGGCTCAGGGGGCTTAGAACTGTTTTTT,CASSFGSGGLELFF
TRBV6-5,NA,TRBJ2-1,NA,TGTGCCAGCAGTTACTCAGGGCGCTCCTACAATGAGCAGTTCTTC,CASSYSGRSYNEQFF
TRBV6-5,NA,TRBJ1-4,NA,TGTGCCAGCAGAATAGACACCCTTAGTGAAAAACTGTTTTTT,CASRIDTLSEKLFF
TRBV5-1,NA,TRBJ1-1,NA,TGCGCCAGCAGCTTGAGTCTGATGGGCGGAGAAGCTTTCTTT,CASSLSLMGGEAFF
TRBV18,once,TRBJ1-1,NA,TGTGCCAGCTCACCAGGTACTGAAGCTTTCTTT,CASSPGTEAFF
TRBV6-5,NA,TRBJ1-2,TRBD1,TGTGCCAGCATCGAAGGGGGCGTCTATGGCTACACCTTC,CASIEGGVYGYTF
TRBV7-9,once,TRBJ1-5,NA,TGTGCCAGCAGCTTAGCTCCGACAACGGATAGCAATCAGCCCCAGCATTTT,CASSLAPTTDSNQPQHF
TRBV7-6,once,TRBJ1-4,TRBD1,TGTGCCAGCAGCTTATCGTCGGGACAGGATGAAAAACTGTTTTTT,CASSLSSGQDEKLFF
TRBV5-6,NA,TRBJ1-2,NA,TGTGCCAGCAGCTTGGGGACTTATGGCTACACCTTC,CASSLGTYGYTF
TRBV27,NA,TRBJ1-2,NA,TGTGCCAGCAGTGGACAGTCGTCTAACTATGGCTACACCTTC,CASSGQSSNYGYTF
TRBV6-5,NA,TRBJ1-6,NA,TGTGCCAGCAACTACACAGGGAATAATTCACCCCTCCACTTT,CASNYTGNNSPLHF
TRBV27,NA,TRBJ1-3,NA,TGTGCCAGCAGTTGGGGGCCCGGAAACACCATATATTTT,CASSWGPGNTIYF
TRBV19,NA,TRBJ2-1,TRBD2,TGTGCCAGTAGTCCCGGGACTAGGACCGGATACAATGAGCAGTTCTTC,CASSPGTRTGYNEQFF
TRBV6-5,NA,TRBJ1-1,NA,TGTGCCAGCGAAATTTATCTGAACACTGAAGCTTTCTTT,CASEIYLNTEAFF
TRBV28,NA,TRBJ1-1,NA,TGTGCCAGCAGTGAATCAGGGGTTCGGAACACTGAAGCTTTCTTT,CASSESGVRNTEAFF
TRBV14,NA,TRBJ2-3,NA,TGTGCCAGCAGCCAAGATTACGGAGTGGATACGCAGTATTTT,CASSQDYGVDTQYF
TRBV11-1,NA,TRBJ2-1,TRBD2,TGTGCCAGCAGCTTAGAAAAACTAGCGGCCTACAATGAGCAGTTCTTC,CASSLEKLAAYNEQFF
TRBV6-2/TRBV6-3,NA,TRBJ1-2,TRBD1,TGTGCCAGCAGTTACCCGACAGGGGCATATGGCTACACCTTC,CASSYPTGAYGYTF
TRBV5-1,NA,TRBJ1-4,NA,TGCGCCAGCAGCGGGGGACGGAATAATGAAAAACTGTTTTTT,CASSGGRNNEKLFF
TRBV15,NA,TRBJ1-5,NA,TGTGCCACCAGCAGCGGACGGACACGAAGAGAGCCCCAGCATTTT,CATSSGRTRREPQHF
TRBV25-1,NA,TRBJ1-2,NA,TGTGCCAGCAGGAAGGATGGCTATGGCTACACCTTC,CASRKDGYGYTF
TRBV30,once,TRBJ1-4,TRBD1,TGTGCCTGGAGTGGGGGACAGCGCGAAAAACTGTTTTTT,CAWSGGQREKLFF
TRBV2,NA,TRBJ1-5,NA,TGTGCCAGCAGTGAGCAGACAGATATACAACCCCAGCATTTT,CASSEQTDIQPQHF
TRBV1,NA,TRBJ1-5,NA,TGCACCAGCAGCCAAGAACCGGTCCGCAATCAGCCCCAGCATTTT,CTSSQEPVRNQPQHF
TRBV11-2,NA,TRBJ2-7,TRBD1,TGTGCCAGCAGCTCGAGGACAGGCGAGCAGTACTTC,CASSSRTGEQYF
TRBV10-3,NA,TRBJ1-3,TRBD1,TGTGCCATCAGAGAAGGGGGCTCAGGAAACACCATATATTTT,CAIREGGSGNTIYF
TRBV5-6,NA,TRBJ2-7,NA,TGTGCCAGCAGCTTGGGCCGTGGGTTCACCGGCGAGCAGTACTTC,CASSLGRGFTGEQYF
TRBV2,NA,TRBJ2-1,TRBD1,TGTGCCAGCAGATACCGGGACAGGGGGGGATACAATGAGCAGTTCTTC,CASRYRDRGGYNEQFF
TRBV6-5,NA,TRBJ1-5,NA,TGTGCCAGCAGTCTGGACTATAGCAATCAGCCCCAGCATTTT,CASSLDYSNQPQHF
TRBV6-5,NA,TRBJ1-3,NA,TGTGCCAGCAGTTACGATCCAGGGAAAGGAGCAGACACCATATATTTT,CASSYDPGKGADTIYF
TRBV2,NA,TRBJ1-5,NA,TGTGCCAGCAGTGACGGACAGTTTAGCAATCAGCCCCAGCATTTT,CASSDGQFSNQPQHF
TRBV7-2,NA,TRBJ2-1,NA,TGTGCCAGCAGCTTTCGGGGGAAAGTCAATGAGCAGTTCTTC,CASSFRGKVNEQFF